This TCR beta chain was captured in a study of cytomegalovirus exposure and HLA in healthy donors. The CDR3 sequence is 14 residues long. Germline CDR1 and CDR2: SGDLS and YYNGEE. The germline V and J ends were trimmed by 0 bases and 5 bases, with 6 bases remaining between them. The study's findings and limits: Reportedly, diagnosis of cytomegalovirus status by the classifier showed high specificity and sensitivity. The study labeled 180 or so TCR beta chains cytomegalovirus-associated.

It was with 60 Vbeta and 13 Jbeta primers that the PCR ran. TCRdb's copy holds only in-frame clones and misses some; the assay was immunoSEQ multiplex PCR. Of about 180,000 clones in the sample, less than 80% were seen once. About this clone: Its cognate antigen is unknown. Other DNA sequences within the sample encode an identical CDR3.

The V and J genes are TRBV9 and TRBJ1-6; the D is unclear. The sample taken for sequencing was PBMCs. The TCR comes from a woman in her thirties or forties in good health and CMV-seronegative. For the CDR3, the DNA is TGTGCCAGCAGCGTAGCTCCTCATAATTCACCCCTCCACTTT. Encoded protein: CASSVAPHNSPLHF. Using reference TRBV9 and TRBJ1-6 for the parts outside the CDR3, the full variable domain is DSGVTQTPKHLITATGQRVTLRCSPRSGDLSVYWYQQSLDQGLQFLIQYYNGEERAKGNILERFSAQQFPDLHSELNLSSLELGDSALYFCASSVAPHNSPLHFGNGTRLTVT.